Below, one T cell receptor (beta chain) is given with its context. The data are from a study of blood T cell repertoires in COVID-19. Original processing notes: Researchers report that nucleated cell counts were estimated from reference gene primer amplification. The assay was immunoSEQ multiplex PCR, and TCRdb's table has in-frame clones only and misses some. From that table come the V and J calls and clone size; the DNA was used to work out D and trimming. The sample contains some 290,000 clones, roughly 87% of which appear only once. Unmatched junction bases numbered 19, after V lost 4 bases and J lost 12 bases. The germline gives CDR1 SGHDT, CDR2 YYEEEE. The length of the CDR3 is 17 residues.

The receptor comes from a woman aged 45-65 years who had recovered from COVID-19. The V call is TRBV5-6, the J call TRBJ1-6, with 7 bases matching TRBD1. The sample consisted of peripheral blood. The CDR3 loop reads CASSGASGTAGVLPLHF. In DNA form, the CDR3 reads TGTGCCAGCAGCGGAGCGTCCGGGACAGCCGGCGTATTACCCCTCCACTTT.